This T cell receptor beta chain was captured by sequencing in a study of T cells after yellow fever vaccination. Template switching with 5'RACE generated the TCR cDNA and added a universal primer site and UMIs. MiXCR was run by TCRdb on the 5' RACE reads, yielding one entry per CDR3 protein. Of tens of thousands of distinct CDR3 sequences detected, approximately 5.9% appear once; the ten largest clones hold more than 2%. This clonotype was seen ten or more times. What it recognizes is unknown. Study results and limitations: Compared with primary, the secondary response was weaker and peaked at day 5, not 15. Subsequent booster samples again held most clones from primary vaccination (96% CD4, over 80% CD8).

The sequence was collected from a man aged 18 to 30 who received the YFV17D yellow fever vaccine. The source material was CD4+ T cells sorted from PBMCs, sampled around 15 days after the first yellow fever vaccination.

The CDR3 here is CSATGGNQPQHF. The CDR3 nucleotides are TGCAGTGCTACAGGGGGAAATCAGCCCCAGCATTTT. J is TRBJ1-5 and V is TRBV20-1, with 7 bases that match TRBD1. This CDR3 has 12 residues. V was pared by 4 bases and J by 4 bases, with 1 base of the junction left unmatched. CDR1 is DFQATT, CDR2 SNEGSKA, per germline (reference sequence).